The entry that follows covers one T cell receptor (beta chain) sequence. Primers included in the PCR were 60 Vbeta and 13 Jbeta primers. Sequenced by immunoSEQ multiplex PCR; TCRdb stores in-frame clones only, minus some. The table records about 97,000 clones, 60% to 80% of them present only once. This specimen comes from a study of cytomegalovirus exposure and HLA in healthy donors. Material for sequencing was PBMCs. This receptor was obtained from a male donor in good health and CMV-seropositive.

In DNA form, the CDR3 reads TGTGCCAGCAGTGAGGTGCCGGAGGGCTACACCTTC. The encoded protein is CASSEVPEGYTF. The rearrangement joins TRBV6-1 to TRBJ1-2; D remains ambiguous. Trimming left V 3 bases short and J 8 bases short, with 10 bases between. Looked up from germline, CDR1 is MNHNS and CDR2 is SASEGT. This CDR3 comprises 12 residues.